The rows below give T cell receptor beta chains drawn from one sample of a study of blood T cell repertoires in COVID-19. Some clones are missing from TCRdb's copy, which holds only in-frame ones; the method was immunoSEQ multiplex PCR. This repertoire shows about 380,000 clones, approximately 87% found once; its top ten account for around 1.3%. Sequencing was performed on PBMCs or T cells enriched from blood (not recorded which). The receptors derive from a man younger than 45 who had recovered from COVID-19. CDR3s leave out the opening cysteine and the closing phenylalanine or tryptophan. Fields, in order: CDR3 protein, V gene, J gene.

ASSLAPASNEKLF	TRBV11-2	TRBJ1-4
ASSPYRGPDYGYT	TRBV3-1/TRBV3-2	TRBJ1-2
ASSAGTGGYGYT	TRBV25-1	TRBJ1-2
ASSFKETQY	TRBV7-6	TRBJ2-5
ASGSREWDSGNTIY	TRBV12-5	TRBJ1-3
ASMTGGNQPQH	TRBV12-3/TRBV12-4	TRBJ1-5
ASSLWEKDRDKY	TRBV27	TRBJ2-7
ASSYSSSSNQPQH	TRBV6-5	TRBJ1-5
SVREGNYEQY	TRBV29-1	TRBJ2-7
ASNNQSPLH	TRBV2	TRBJ1-6
AIRDGQANTDTQY	TRBV10-3	TRBJ2-3
ASIGWEAGGYEQY	TRBV6-5	TRBJ2-7
ASSLEVGQLS	TRBV11-2	TRBJ1-2
ASSLSRGSYNEQF	TRBV7-3	TRBJ2-1
ASSGAGERSYEQY	TRBV27	TRBJ2-7
ASSQDFAGGGEQY	TRBV14	TRBJ2-7
ASSLDSPDTQY	TRBV4-2	TRBJ2-3
ASSPGVGYGYT	TRBV27	TRBJ1-2
SAGKNTEAF	TRBV20-1	TRBJ1-1
ASSFGGSGELF	TRBV11-1	TRBJ2-2
ASSQGAFDEQY	TRBV4-3	TRBJ2-7
ASSPGTGAYGYT	TRBV5-1	TRBJ1-2
ASSQGSGASEQF	TRBV3-1/TRBV3-2	TRBJ2-1
ASSTGQGSTDTQY	TRBV5-1	TRBJ2-3
ASSLPGTGGYGYT	TRBV28	TRBJ1-2
ASSFIGQNNSPLH	TRBV7-2	TRBJ1-6
ASSPQGASYGYT	TRBV19	TRBJ1-2
ASSQGTYGYT	TRBV6-5	TRBJ1-2
ASRPMWGDSTGELF	TRBV27	TRBJ2-2
ASSYLGRGDTEAF	TRBV6-5	TRBJ1-1
ASSQGQGAGEQY	TRBV6-6	TRBJ2-7
ASSPIASTEAF	TRBV18	TRBJ1-1
AISVRRRAENTEAF	TRBV10-3	TRBJ1-1
ASSRGLAGGAEQY	TRBV7-2	TRBJ2-7
ASFTGIEAF	TRBV6-5	TRBJ1-1
ASSWAGGGTDTQY	TRBV7-2	TRBJ2-3
ATSRATGTYEQY	TRBV15	TRBJ2-7
ASSQDQGGSGTEKLF	TRBV4-1	TRBJ1-4
ASTPFGGPDTQY	TRBV5-5	TRBJ2-3
ASSKAASGGADTQY	TRBV21-1	TRBJ2-3
ASSRDFSATNEKLF	TRBV27	TRBJ1-4
ASRVPRGYT	TRBV30	TRBJ1-2
ASSPSPDSYGYT	TRBV18	TRBJ1-2
ASSEVTAMYNEQF	TRBV10-1	TRBJ2-1
ASSPPTGMLGYGYT	TRBV18	TRBJ1-2